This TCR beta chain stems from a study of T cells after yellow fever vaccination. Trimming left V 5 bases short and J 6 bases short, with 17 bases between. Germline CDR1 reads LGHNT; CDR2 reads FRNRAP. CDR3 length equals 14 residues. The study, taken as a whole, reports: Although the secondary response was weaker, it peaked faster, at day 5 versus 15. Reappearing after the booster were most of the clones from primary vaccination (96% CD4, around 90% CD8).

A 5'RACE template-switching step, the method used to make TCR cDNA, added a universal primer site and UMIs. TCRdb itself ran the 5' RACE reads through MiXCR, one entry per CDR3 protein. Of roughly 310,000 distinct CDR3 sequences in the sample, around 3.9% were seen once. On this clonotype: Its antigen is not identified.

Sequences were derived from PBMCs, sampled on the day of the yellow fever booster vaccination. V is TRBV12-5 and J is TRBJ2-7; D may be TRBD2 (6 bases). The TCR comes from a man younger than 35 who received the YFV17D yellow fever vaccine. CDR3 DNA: TGTGCTAGTGGTGTAAGGGACGGGGGAGCCGAGCAGTACTTC. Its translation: CASGVRDGGAEQYF.